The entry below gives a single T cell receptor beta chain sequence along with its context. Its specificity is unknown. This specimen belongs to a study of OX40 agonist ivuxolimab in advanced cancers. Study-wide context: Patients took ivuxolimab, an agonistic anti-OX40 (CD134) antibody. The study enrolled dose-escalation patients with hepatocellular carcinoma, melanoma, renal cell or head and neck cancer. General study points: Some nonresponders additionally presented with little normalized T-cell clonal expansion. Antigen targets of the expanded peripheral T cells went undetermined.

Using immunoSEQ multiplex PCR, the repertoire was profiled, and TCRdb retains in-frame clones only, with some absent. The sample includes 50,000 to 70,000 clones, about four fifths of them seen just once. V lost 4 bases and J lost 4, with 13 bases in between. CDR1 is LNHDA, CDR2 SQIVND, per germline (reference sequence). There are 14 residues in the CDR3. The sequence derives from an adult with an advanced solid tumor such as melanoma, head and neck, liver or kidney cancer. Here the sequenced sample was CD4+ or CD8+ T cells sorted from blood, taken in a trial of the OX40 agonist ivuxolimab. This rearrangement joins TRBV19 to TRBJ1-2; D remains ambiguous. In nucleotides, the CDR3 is TGTGCCAGTAGTAGAGGCGGCAGGCCCTATGGCTACACCTTC. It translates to CASSRGGRPYGYTF. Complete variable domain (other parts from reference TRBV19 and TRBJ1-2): DGGITQSPKYLFRKEGQNVTLSCEQNLNHDAMYWYRQDPGQGLRLIYYSQIVNDFQKGDIAEGYSVSREKKESFPLTVTSAQKNPTAFYLCASSRGGRPYGYTFGSGTRLTVV.